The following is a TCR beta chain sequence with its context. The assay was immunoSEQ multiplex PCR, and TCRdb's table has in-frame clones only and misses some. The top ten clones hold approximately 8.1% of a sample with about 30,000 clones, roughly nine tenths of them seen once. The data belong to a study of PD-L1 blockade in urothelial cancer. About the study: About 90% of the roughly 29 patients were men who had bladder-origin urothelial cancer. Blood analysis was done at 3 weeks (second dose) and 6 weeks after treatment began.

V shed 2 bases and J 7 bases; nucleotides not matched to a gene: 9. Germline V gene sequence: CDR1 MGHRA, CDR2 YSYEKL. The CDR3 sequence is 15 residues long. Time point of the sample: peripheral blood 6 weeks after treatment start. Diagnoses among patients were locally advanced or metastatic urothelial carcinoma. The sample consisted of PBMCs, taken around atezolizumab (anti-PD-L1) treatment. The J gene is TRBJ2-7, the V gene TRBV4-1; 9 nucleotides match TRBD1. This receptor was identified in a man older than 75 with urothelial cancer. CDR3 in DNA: TGCGCCAGCAGCCAATACCGGGACAGGGCTGGGGAGCAGTACTTC. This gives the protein CASSQYRDRAGEQYF.